This TCR beta chain was captured by sequencing in a study of blood T cell repertoires in COVID-19. Background on the study: Samples of COVID-19 (acute and convalescent) were obtained from the United States, Italy and Spain. Sample material is recorded as cDNA or gDNA derived from T cells, B-cell-depleted T cells, or PBMCs.

V shed 7 bases and J 3 bases; nucleotides not matched to a gene: 7. Germline loops: CDR1 MNHEY, CDR2 SVGAGI. There are 15 residues in the CDR3. Per the original methods: Estimated nucleated cell counts came from reference gene primer amplification. Some clones are missing from TCRdb's copy, which holds only in-frame ones; the method was immunoSEQ multiplex PCR. D and trimming were read from the DNA, whereas the V and J calls and clone size are those reported in that table. The sample yields about 290,000 clones, roughly 90% seen once. The Seattle patients, enrolled during active infection, were followed longitudinally.

This TCR was sampled from a woman between 25 and 40 years old with COVID-19, enrolled during active disease. This chain links TRBV6-5 with TRBJ2-2, with 8 bases that match TRBD1. Material: peripheral blood. The CDR3 spells CASNMDREDTGELFF. Here the CDR3 DNA reads TGTGCCAGCAATATGGACAGGGAGGACACCGGGGAGCTGTTTTTT.